One sample yielded the 28 T cell receptor beta chains listed below, sequenced in a study of T-cell reconstitution after alpha-beta-depleted transplantation in children listed by TCRdb under 2016. Receptors were amplified or captured by PCR. Sequenced using an Illumina HiSeq 2500. TCR library preparation used molecular barcoding, with unique molecular identifiers applied to normalize quantification of the TCRbeta repertoire. TCRdb ran its own pipeline on the public reads, namely fastp trimming at Q25 and MiXCR clone calling, and kept in-frame beta chains. Each CDR3 protein gets just one entry, which takes the most common genes and DNA from the rows behind it. The sample has around 600,000 distinct CDR3 sequences on record, about 10% of them singletons. The top ten constitute roughly 4% of the sample. The sample in question was PBMCs from the stem cell graft donor, obtained from the stem cell graft. These receptors all come from a human donor who donated a stem cell graft to a child with acute myeloid leukemia.

This clonotype was picked up a small number of times. The J gene is TRBJ2-7, the V gene TRBV3-1; 8 nucleotides agree with TRBD2. The ends lost 1 base at V and 4 bases at J; junction bases unmatched: 6. The length of the CDR3 is 15 residues. Germline CDR1 and CDR2: LGHDT and YNNKEL (reference sequence). The CDR3 DNA sequence: TGTGCCAGCAGCCAAGGCCTAGCGGGTTATTACGAGCAGTACTTC. This translates into CASSQGLAGYYEQYF.

This clonotype has just a few counts. The chain is built from TRBV7-8 and TRBJ1-6; D is ambiguous. The V and J ends lost 4 bases and 10 bases respectively, with 17 bases between them. The CDR3 has 15 residues. Germline loops: CDR1 SGHVS, CDR2 FQNEAQ. DNA for the CDR3: TGTGCCAGCAGCTCAGGACCGGCTAGCGGGTCACCCCTCCACTTT. It specifies CASSSGPASGSPLHF.

J is TRBJ2-7 and V is TRBV7-3, with D perhaps matching TRBD1 (5 bases). Germline V gives CDR1 SGHTA, CDR2 FQGTGA. This CDR3 contains 15 residues. The V end was cut by 2 bases, the J end by 5 bases, with 16 bases between. CDR3 sequence: CASSLQPGPMNEQYF. CDR3 nucleotide sequence: TGTGCCAGCAGCTTACAACCAGGGCCGATGAACGAGCAGTACTTC.

The rearrangement uses TRBV12-3 or TRBV12-4 and TRBJ2-1, with D tentatively TRBD1 or TRBD2 (5 bases each). The CDR3 covers 13 residues. V gave up 10 bases and J gave up 6 bases, with 16 bases separating them. The CDR3: CATRGEGSNEQFF. Written as DNA, the CDR3 is TGTGCCACCCGGGGAGAGGGGTCCAATGAGCAGTTCTTC.

This clonotype has only a few counts. This sequence joins TRBV3-1 and TRBJ2-7; D is undetermined. This CDR3 is 15 amino acids long. The V gene lost 0 bases and the J gene lost 2 bases, with 11 bases spanning the gap. Germline CDR1 is LGHDT and CDR2 is YNNKEL (reference sequence). CDR3 protein: CASSQDPDRAYEQYF. The CDR3 region has the DNA TGTGCCAGCAGCCAAGATCCGGACCGAGCCTACGAGCAGTACTTC.

This clonotype was detected a few times. The chain employs TRBV6-2 or TRBV6-3 and TRBJ2-7; the match to TRBD2 covers 8 bases. There are 14 residues in the CDR3. Looked up from germline, CDR1 is MNHEY and CDR2 is SVGEGT. The trim removed 2 bases at V and 2 bases at J, leaving 2 bases unmatched. The CDR3 DNA sequence: TGTGCCAGCAGTTACCCAGCGGGGGCCTACGAGCAGTACTTC. Protein sequence: CASSYPAGAYEQYF.

This clonotype turned up a few times. The rearrangement links TRBV2 to TRBJ2-3, with TRBD2 matching 14 bases. Unmatched junction bases numbered 10, after V lost 8 bases and J lost 3 bases. CDR3 length equals 17 residues. CDR1 is SNHLY, CDR2 FYNNEI, per germline. CDR3 nucleotides: TGTGCCAGCGCGCCCGGGACTAGCGGGAGCCTGACAGATACGCAGTATTTT. Translating it yields CASAPGTSGSLTDTQYF. Complete variable domain (other parts from reference TRBV2 and TRBJ2-3): EPEVTQTPSHQVTQMGQEVILRCVPISNHLYFYWYRQILGQKVEFLVSFYNNEISEKSEIFDDQFSVERPDGSNFTLKIRSTKLEDSAMYFCASAPGTSGSLTDTQYFGPGTRLTVL.

The chain links TRBV15 to TRBJ2-1; possibly TRBD1 or TRBD2 for D (5 bases each). Germline V gives CDR1 LNHNV, CDR2 YYDKDF (reference sequence). There are 17 residues in the CDR3. Trimming pared 1 base from V and 4 bases from J, leaving 17 bases between. The CDR3 is CATSRASGTSNYNEQFF. Here the CDR3 DNA reads TGTGCCACCAGCAGAGCCTCCGGGACCTCCAATTACAATGAGCAGTTCTTC.

This clonotype came up a few times. The chain recombines TRBV6-2 or TRBV6-3 with TRBJ2-1, with 7 positions matching TRBD2. Losses at the gene ends were 7 bases for V and 0 bases for J; bases not matched to a gene: 9. The CDR3 loop spans 16 amino acids. Germline assignment: CDR1 MNHEY and CDR2 SVGEGT. The CDR3 DNA sequence: TGTGCCAGCACCCCTTCGGGCGGGAGCTCCTACAATGAGCAGTTCTTC. As protein: CASTPSGGSSYNEQFF.

This clonotype occurred a few times. This sequence joins TRBV6-2 or TRBV6-3 and TRBJ1-5, with D unresolved. CDR3 size: 12 residues. From germline, CDR1 is MNHEY and CDR2 SVGEGT. Deletions cut 4 bases from V and 6 bases from J, with 7 bases between. The CDR3 sequence is CASSLVRQPQHF. The CDR3 bases are TGTGCCAGCAGTTTAGTCCGTCAGCCCCAGCATTTT.

This clonotype is categorized as medium-sized. The CDR3 DNA reads as TGCGCCAGCAGCTTGGAGGGACAGGCCTACGAGCAGTACTTC. This sequence encodes CASSLEGQAYEQYF. The J gene is TRBJ2-7, the V gene TRBV5-1; 8 bases are shared with TRBD1. CDR3 length equals 14 residues. J gave up 2 bases and V 0 bases, and 1 base lay outside the gene matches. Germline loops: CDR1 SGHRS, CDR2 YFSETQ.

J is TRBJ2-5 and V is TRBV25-1; 8 bases fit TRBD1. The germline V gene encodes CDR1 MGHDK and CDR2 SYGVNS. CDR3 length: 13 amino acids. The V and J ends lost 5 bases and 4 bases, in that order; junction bases with no gene match: 3. This CDR3 reads CASSKTGAETQYF. The CDR3 nucleotides read TGTGCCAGCAGTAAGACAGGGGCAGAGACCCAGTACTTC.

This clonotype was observed a handful of times. V and J are TRBV23-1 and TRBJ2-7, with D perhaps TRBD1 (7 bases). TRBV23-1 is given ORF status, its function remaining uncertain. The CDR3 runs to 15 residues. V lost 2 bases and J 2 bases, leaving 13 bases between the germline ends. The CDR3 nucleotides read TGCGCCAGCAGTCAACCGGGGGACAGTCCCTACGAGCAGTACTTC. It yields the protein CASSQPGDSPYEQYF.

In this sample, this clonotype turned up a few times. The chain recombines TRBV4-3 with TRBJ2-2; 7 bases are shared with TRBD1. The ends lost 4 bases at V and 0 bases at J; junction bases unmatched: 8. Germline V gene lookup returns CDR1 LGHNA and CDR2 YSLEER. This CDR3 region has 17 residues. This CDR3 reads CASSRVGQGANTGELFF. The CDR3 region has the DNA TGCGCCAGCAGCCGAGTGGGCCAGGGGGCGAACACCGGGGAGCTGTTTTTT.

In its sample, this clonotype was seen many times. This rearrangement joins TRBV9 to TRBJ2-7; 11 bases are shared with TRBD2. Trimming removed 4 bases from V and 4 bases from J; junction bases left unmatched: 7. The CDR3 length is 15 residues. The germline gives CDR1 SGDLS, CDR2 YYNGEE. CDR3 in DNA: TGTGCCAGCAGCCCTCTAGCGGGAGGCGGGTACGAGCAGTACTTC. This translates into CASSPLAGGGYEQYF.

This clonotype was detected a few times. The chain couples TRBV9 to TRBJ2-3, with no clear D. CDR1 and CDR2 (germline): SGDLS, YYNGEE. The CDR3 covers 15 residues. V was shortened by 0 bases and J by 2 bases, with 10 bases between the two germline ends. The CDR3 reads CASSVDGRNTDTQYF. The CDR3 coding sequence is TGTGCCAGCAGCGTAGACGGCAGAAACACAGATACGCAGTATTTT.

This clonotype has at least ten counts. The gene calls are TRBV5-5 and TRBJ1-2; TRBD1 is a possible D gene (5 bases). The V end lost 4 bases, the J end lost 5 bases, and 15 bases lay between the germline ends. From germline, CDR1 is SGHKS and CDR2 YYEKEE (reference sequence). The CDR3 has 14 amino acids. CDR3 coding DNA: TGTGCCAGCAGCCTCTCCGGGGGAGGTTATGGCTACACCTTC. The encoded protein is CASSLSGGGYGYTF.

The chain is built from TRBV5-1 and TRBJ1-2; D unresolved. There are 16 residues in the CDR3. The germline CDR1 and CDR2 sequences are SGHRS and YFSETQ. V lost 0 bases, J lost 4 bases, and 16 bases lay in between. In DNA, the CDR3 is TGCGCCAGCAGCTTGGATCCGTACGGCGACGTCTATGGCTACACCTTC. It specifies CASSLDPYGDVYGYTF.

The V gene is TRBV21-1, the J gene TRBJ2-1; the D call of TRBD1 is as the table states it, not checked on the DNA. TRBV21-1 constitutes a pseudogene. This CDR3 region has 15 residues. The DNA of the CDR3 is TGTGCCAGCAGCGTTATAAAGAGGGGCTTTGGTGAGCAGTTCTTC. This encodes CASSVIKRGFGEQFF.

This clonotype was observed a few times. The rearrangement uses TRBV20-1 and TRBJ2-7; 9 bases align to TRBD2. The germline V gene has CDR1 DFQATT and CDR2 SNEGSKA (reference sequence). The junction had 18 bases not matched to a gene; V was cut back by 4 bases and J by 2 bases. The length of the CDR3 is 18 residues. The CDR3 loop is CSATAGGPGLAGTYEQYF. The CDR3, as DNA: TGCAGTGCTACCGCGGGGGGGCCAGGTCTAGCGGGAACCTACGAGCAGTACTTC.

This clonotype showed up just a few times. This chain joins TRBV6-5 and TRBJ2-1, with D possibly matching TRBD1 (5 bases). Trimming left V 0 bases short and J 5 bases short, with 20 bases between. The length of the CDR3 is 18 residues. Per the germline V gene, CDR1 is MNHEY and CDR2 is SVGAGI. CDR3 residues: CASSYSTGAGLSHNEQFF. The CDR3 DNA is TGTGCCAGCAGTTACTCGACTGGGGCAGGCCTATCCCACAATGAGCAGTTCTTC.

Turning to this clonotype: A clone one base away is much larger, so this may be a read error. The chain is built from TRBV27 and TRBJ2-1; TRBD1 aligns across 10 bases. CDR3 length: 14 amino acids. Germline V gene data show CDR1 as MNHEY and CDR2 as SMNVEV (reference sequence). CDR3 nucleotide sequence: TGTGCCAGCAGTAGAGGACAGGGGGGCAATCAGCAGTTCTTC. It translates to CASSRGQGGNQQFF.

The chain carries TRBV7-9 and TRBJ2-7, with 7 bases matching TRBD2. CDR3 length equals 16 residues. The V segment lost 4 bases and the J segment 3 bases; nucleotides outside the gene matches: 12. Germline V gene sequence: CDR1 SEHNR, CDR2 FQNEAQ (reference sequence). For the CDR3, the DNA is TGTGCCAGCAGCTGGGGACGGGGGGTAGGAGACTACGAGCAGTACTTC. It translates to CASSWGRGVGDYEQYF. The whole variable domain, remainder taken from reference TRBV7-9 and TRBJ2-7, is DTGVSQNPRHKITKRGQNVTFRCDPISEHNRLYWYRQTLGQGPEFLTYFQNEAQLEKSRLLSDRFSAERPKGSFSTLEIQRTEQGDSAMYLCASSWGRGVGDYEQYFGPGTRLTVT.

In this sample, this clonotype turned up a few times. This rearrangement joins TRBV18 to TRBJ2-7; 10 bases map to TRBD2. This CDR3 region has 17 residues. V dropped 2 bases and J dropped 7; count of bases not matched to a gene: 14. The germline V gene has CDR1 KGHSH and CDR2 LQKENI. CDR3 nucleotide sequence: TGTGCCAGCTCACCAACTAGCGGGACCCCGAGCGAGGAGGAGCAGTACTTC. Protein product: CASSPTSGTPSEEEQYF.

This clonotype was seen many times. The rearrangement joins TRBV12-3 or TRBV12-4 to TRBJ2-2, with TRBD1 matching 8 bases. The V gene end was trimmed by 7 bases and the J gene end by 4 bases; junction bases not matched to a gene: 11. The CDR3 spans 16 residues. CDR3 in DNA: TGTGCCAGCAACCGTCAGACAGGGGCCGGCACCGGGGAGCTGTTTTTT. This sequence encodes CASNRQTGAGTGELFF.

This sequence joins TRBV20-1 and TRBJ1-6, with TRBD1 matching 12 bases. The CDR3 has 16 residues. The J segment lost 4 bases and the V segment lost 6 bases, leaving 7 bases of the junction unmatched. Looked up from germline, CDR1 is DFQATT and CDR2 is SNEGSKA (reference sequence). CDR3 in DNA: TGCAGTGCAAAGCCGGGACAGGGGGCTTATAATTCACCCCTCCACTTT. This gives the protein CSAKPGQGAYNSPLHF.

The chain carries TRBV20-1 and TRBJ2-1; 8 positions agree with TRBD2. The CDR3 contains 20 residues. Losses at the gene ends were 0 bases for V and 0 bases for J; bases not matched to a gene: 16. Germline V CDR1 and CDR2: DFQATT, SNEGSKA (reference sequence). CDR3 sequence: CSARDGSSGRTLSSYNEQFF. CDR3 nucleotide sequence: TGCAGTGCTAGAGATGGGTCTAGCGGGCGTACCCTAAGCTCCTACAATGAGCAGTTCTTC.

There are a few counts of this clonotype. The gene calls are TRBV7-2 and TRBJ2-6, with a weak D call TRBD2 (7 bases). Germline V gene sequence: CDR1 SGHTA, CDR2 FQGNSA. V shed 3 bases and J shed 0 bases, with 15 bases lying between them. There are 18 residues in the CDR3. The chain's CDR3 is CASSLRTAGHSGANVLTF. CDR3 bases: TGTGCCAGCAGCTTGCGGACAGCGGGGCACTCTGGGGCCAACGTCCTGACTTTC. Complete variable domain (other parts from reference TRBV7-2 and TRBJ2-6): GAGVSQSPSNKVTEKGKDVELRCDPISGHTALYWYRQSLGQGLEFLIYFQGNSAPDKSGLPSDRFSAERTGGSVSTLTIQRTQQEDSAVYLCASSLRTAGHSGANVLTFGAGSRLTVL.